These 19 T cell receptor beta chains were sequenced from one sample in a study of blood T cell repertoires in COVID-19. Assay used: immunoSEQ multiplex PCR; TCRdb lists only in-frame clones, some missing. Found here are over 130,000 clones, 70% to 90% of them singletons; the top ten hold around 10%. Source material: peripheral blood. The receptors come from a woman older than 75 with acute or convalescent COVID-19.

CDR3: CATSERTSGVNEQFF. Here the CDR3 DNA reads TGTGCCACCAGTGAAAGGACTAGCGGGGTCAATGAGCAGTTCTTC. This rearrangement joins TRBV24-1 to TRBJ2-1, with 12 bases that match TRBD2. Trimming took 4 bases from V and 6 from J; bases not matched to a gene: 3. CDR3 length: 15 residues. Germline lookup yields CDR1 KGHDR and CDR2 SFDVKD.

The rearrangement uses TRBV7-2 and TRBJ2-2, with D unresolved. The length of the CDR3 is 14 residues. Germline loops: CDR1 SGHTA, CDR2 FQGNSA. V gave up 0 bases and J gave up 3 bases, with 5 bases separating them. The DNA for the CDR3 is TGTGCCAGCAGCTTAGCCACATACACCGGGGAGCTGTTTTTT. This sequence encodes CASSLATYTGELFF.

This chain uses TRBV9 with TRBJ2-1; D may be TRBD2 (5 bases). This CDR3 region has 15 residues. V lost 1 base, J lost 10 bases, and 18 bases lay in between. Germline V gives CDR1 SGDLS, CDR2 YYNGEE. CDR3 protein: CASSVSPETRREQFF. For the CDR3, the DNA is TGTGCCAGCAGCGTAAGCCCCGAAACTAGGAGGGAGCAGTTCTTC.

This chain joins TRBV6-6 and TRBJ1-3; TRBD1 matches 8 bases. Looked up from germline, CDR1 is MNHNY and CDR2 is SVGAGI (reference sequence). Trimming removed 5 bases from V and 2 bases from J; junction bases left unmatched: 8. CDR3 length equals 16 residues. The chain's CDR3 is CASSRPLTGAGNTIYF. The DNA of the CDR3 is TGTGCCAGCAGTCGACCATTGACAGGGGCTGGAAACACCATATATTTT.

Note on this clone: The sample has other DNA sequences that encode this CDR3 too. The chain combines TRBV18 with TRBJ1-1, with 8 positions matching TRBD1. The CDR3 consists of 15 residues. After removal of 4 bases from V and 3 bases from J, the junction contained 7 bases not matched to a gene. Germline-derived CDR1 and CDR2 are KGHSH and LQKENI. The CDR3: CASSRTGGTDTEAFF. DNA for the CDR3: TGTGCCAGCTCACGCACAGGGGGAACGGACACTGAAGCTTTCTTT. The variable domain in full, with the rest retrieved from reference TRBV18 and TRBJ1-1, is NAGVMQNPRHLVRRRGQEARLRCSPMKGHSHVYWYRQLPEEGLKFMVYLQKENIIDESGMPKERFSAEFPKEGPSILRIQQVVRGDSAAYFCASSRTGGTDTEAFFGQGTRLTVV.

This clone appeared a single time. The chain employs TRBV19 and TRBJ2-3, with D uncertain. Germline V gene lookup returns CDR1 LNHDA and CDR2 SQIVND (reference sequence). The CDR3 covers 16 residues. Trimming removed 4 bases at V and 1 base at J, with 15 bases between. This chain's CDR3 is CASSSATLRGTDTQYF. DNA of the CDR3: TGTGCCAGTAGTAGCGCGACCCTTCGGGGCACAGATACGCAGTATTTT.

The chain employs TRBV11-3 and TRBJ2-2; TRBD1 matches at 7 bases. Per the germline V gene, CDR1 is SGHNT and CDR2 is YENEEA. This CDR3 comprises 15 residues. The J segment lost 0 bases and the V segment lost 3 bases, leaving 1 base of the junction unmatched. The CDR3 reads CASSFGTANTGELFF. CDR3 DNA: TGTGCCAGCAGCTTCGGGACAGCGAACACCGGGGAGCTGTTTTTT.

The chain carries TRBV2 and TRBJ1-6; 10 bases agree with TRBD1. CDR1 and CDR2 (germline): SNHLY, FYNNEI. J was trimmed by 7 bases and V by 7 bases; bases with no gene match: 7. This CDR3 has 15 amino acids. The CDR3 loop is CASNRDRGWNSPLHF. In DNA form, the CDR3 reads TGTGCCAGCAATCGGGACAGGGGTTGGAATTCACCCCTCCACTTT. The full variable domain, rest sourced from reference TRBV2 and TRBJ1-6, is EPEVTQTPSHQVTQMGQEVILRCVPISNHLYFYWYRQILGQKVEFLVSFYNNEISEKSEIFDDQFSVERPDGSNFTLKIRSTKLEDSAMYFCASNRDRGWNSPLHFGNGTRLTVT.

The chain combines TRBV28 with TRBJ1-6, with 8 bases that match TRBD1. In germline, CDR1 is MDHEN, CDR2 SYDVKM. The CDR3 is 15 amino acids. V shed 6 bases and J 7 bases; nucleotides not matched to a gene: 8. The CDR3 bases are TGTGCCAGCAGGTTAGCGGACAGGGAAAATTCACCCCTCCACTTT. Amino acids: CASRLADRENSPLHF.

V gene TRBV7-2 combines with J gene TRBJ2-1; D perhaps matches TRBD2 (6 bases). Germline CDR1 reads SGHTA; CDR2 reads FQGNSA. The CDR3 totals 16 residues. V was shortened by 5 bases and J by 2 bases, with 16 bases between the two germline ends. CDR3 sequence: CASSPPERATYNEQFF. The CDR3 coding sequence is TGTGCCAGCAGCCCGCCTGAGCGGGCGACCTACAATGAGCAGTTCTTC.

This chain joins TRBV5-1 and TRBJ2-1; 10 bases map to TRBD2. Germline V gene data show CDR1 as SGHRS and CDR2 as YFSETQ. The CDR3 is 18 residues long. Losses at the gene ends were 4 bases for V and 8 bases for J; bases not matched to a gene: 18. In DNA, the CDR3 is TGCGCCAGCAGCGGAATGCCCCCTAGCGGGGGCCTTCTAGATGAGCAGTTCTTC. Translated, it gives CASSGMPPSGGLLDEQFF.

V and J are TRBV6-5 and TRBJ2-3, with 9 bases identical to TRBD2. This CDR3 spans 15 amino acids. Germline V gene data show CDR1 as MNHEY and CDR2 as SVGAGI. V lost 6 bases and J lost 3; bases outside the gene matches: 7. The DNA for the CDR3 is TGTGCCAGCAGAGGGGTAGCGGGGGTTACAGATACGCAGTATTTT. Translating gives CASRGVAGVTDTQYF.

The genes are TRBV5-6 and TRBJ2-7, with a weak D call TRBD2 (6 bases). V lost 1 base to trimming and J lost 3 bases, with 11 bases between them. Germline-derived CDR1 and CDR2 are SGHDT and YYEEEE. The CDR3 covers 14 residues. DNA of the CDR3: TGTGCCAGCAGCTTGTGGGGGGAGAACTACGAGCAGTACTTC. Its translation is CASSLWGENYEQYF.

The V and J genes are TRBV29-1 and TRBJ1-1; weak D call: TRBD1 (5 bases). Trimming cost V 3 bases and J 0 bases, with 14 bases left between them. Germline V lookup: CDR1 SQVTM, CDR2 ANQGSEA. The CDR3 contains 15 residues. As DNA, the CDR3 is TGCAGCGTTGAGGTAAGGGGAACCATGAACACTGAAGCTTTCTTT. Its protein is CSVEVRGTMNTEAFF.

The rearrangement links TRBV19 to TRBJ1-1; D is ambiguous. Trimming cost V 7 bases and J 0 bases, with 15 bases left between them. Germline CDR1 LNHDA, CDR2 SQIVND (reference sequence). The length of the CDR3 is 15 residues. CDR3 coding DNA: TGTGCCAGTACCGTCACGGGATTTGTGAACACTGAAGCTTTCTTT. Amino acids: CASTVTGFVNTEAFF. Full variable domain (rest looked up from reference TRBV19 and TRBJ1-1): DGGITQSPKYLFRKEGQNVTLSCEQNLNHDAMYWYRQDPGQGLRLIYYSQIVNDFQKGDIAEGYSVSREKKESFPLTVTSAQKNPTAFYLCASTVTGFVNTEAFFGQGTRLTVV.

This clone showed up just a few times. The chain recombines TRBV19 with TRBJ1-6; D remains unclear. V lost 1 base to trimming and J lost 8 bases, with 9 bases between them. The CDR3 is 14 residues long. CDR1 is LNHDA and CDR2 is SQIVND in the germline V gene (reference sequence). CDR3 sequence (DNA): TGTGCCAGTAGTATAGGACTTTTATATTCACCCCTCCACTTT. Its protein product is CASSIGLLYSPLHF.

The V gene is TRBV27, the J gene TRBJ1-5; possible D gene TRBD1, 5 bases. Between the trimmed V and J ends, which lost 2 bases and 0 bases, there was a span of 11 bases. CDR1 is MNHEY and CDR2 is SMNVEV in the germline V gene (reference sequence). This CDR3 is 16 amino acids long. The DNA for the CDR3 is TGTGCCAGCAGTTTAAATAGGGGTTATAGCAATCAGCCCCAGCATTTT. Translation gives CASSLNRGYSNQPQHF.

The genes are TRBV29-1 and TRBJ2-3; 7 nucleotides align to TRBD2. Germline values: CDR1 SQVTM, CDR2 ANQGSEA. Losses at the gene ends were 0 bases for V and 3 bases for J; bases not matched to a gene: 6. The CDR3 covers 15 residues. This CDR3 is CSVEDWGEGTDTQYF. In DNA form, the CDR3 reads TGCAGCGTTGAAGATTGGGGGGAGGGGACAGATACGCAGTATTTT.

This chain connects TRBV18 to TRBJ1-2, with D tentatively TRBD1 (5 bases). The germline gives CDR1 KGHSH, CDR2 LQKENI. With 6 bases removed from V and 0 bases from J, the gap between germline ends came to 8 bases. The CDR3 is 13 residues long. The CDR3 protein is CASSAGANYGYTF. CDR3 DNA sequence: TGTGCCAGCTCCGCGGGGGCTAACTATGGCTACACCTTC.